This TCR beta chain was obtained from a study of T cells in Graves' hyperthyroidism and ophthalmopathy. Study-wide findings and caveats: It was a median around 6 months before onset that the model predicted ophthalmopathy.

This clonotype showed up many times. Its antigen remains unknown. Amplified regions were TCR beta CDR3 sequences from RNA transcripts. First-round RT-PCR with HTBI primers amplified the TCR CDR3 region. MiXCR, applied by TCRdb to the multiplex PCR reads, yields one record per CDR3 protein. This table holds under 250,000 distinct CDR3 sequences, over 20% found once. Reasons for excluding patients were uncontrolled infection, other autoimmune disease, pregnancy or lactation. Sequenced input: blood. The sequence derives from a woman in her forties with Graves' ophthalmopathy.

This CDR3 is CASSRSGGSGSYEQYF. The CDR3 DNA follows: TGTGCCAGCAGCAGATCCGGGGGATCGGGCTCCTACGAGCAGTACTTC. V usage is TRBV11-1 and J usage is TRBJ2-7; a possible D gene is TRBD2 (6 bases). V lost 5 bases, J lost 0 bases, and 17 bases lay in between. Germline lookup yields CDR1 SGHAT and CDR2 FQDESV (reference sequence). The CDR3 length is 16 residues.